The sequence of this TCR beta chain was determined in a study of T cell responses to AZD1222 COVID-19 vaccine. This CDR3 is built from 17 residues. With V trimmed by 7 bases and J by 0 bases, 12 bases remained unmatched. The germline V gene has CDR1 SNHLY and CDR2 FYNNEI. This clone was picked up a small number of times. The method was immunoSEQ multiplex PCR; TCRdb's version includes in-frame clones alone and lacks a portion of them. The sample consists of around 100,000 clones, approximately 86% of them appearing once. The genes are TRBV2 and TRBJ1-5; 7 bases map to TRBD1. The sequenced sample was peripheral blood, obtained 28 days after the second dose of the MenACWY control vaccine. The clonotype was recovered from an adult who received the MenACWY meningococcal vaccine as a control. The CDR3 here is CASTRGTVLSSNQPQHF. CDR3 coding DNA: TGTGCCAGCACCCGAGGGACAGTTCTGAGTAGCAATCAGCCCCAGCATTTT.